This TCR beta chain was documented in a study of response to subunit inactivated influenza vaccine. The study, taken as a whole, reports: Authors proposed each seasonal influenza vaccination draws in few new T cells.

This clonotype has more than one count but fewer than ten. Its cognate antigen is unknown. Germline-derived CDR1 and CDR2 are SGHTA and FQGTGA. Trimming removed 1 base at V and 4 bases at J, with 10 bases between. The CDR3 is 14 residues long. Using its own MiXCR run on the RT-PCR reads, TCRdb lists one record per CDR3 protein. Here the sample spans 650,000 to 850,000 distinct CDR3 sequences, around 13% being singletons. The TCR was taken from a middle-aged man who received an inactivated influenza vaccine. V is TRBV7-3 and J is TRBJ1-1; D might be TRBD1 (6 bases). The sample was PBMCs from blood, taken less than 15 days before vaccination. CDR3 loop: CASSLKGGSTEAFF. CDR3 bases: TGTGCCAGCAGCTTAAAAGGGGGAAGCACTGAAGCTTTCTTT.